This T cell receptor beta chain was captured in a study of T-cell reconstitution after alpha-beta-depleted transplantation in children. Preparation of the TCRbeta library involved a method that used unique molecular identifiers. TCRdb recomputed calls from the PCR reads with MiXCR, one row per CDR3 protein. The sample carries approximately 350,000 distinct CDR3 sequences, around 15% recorded once. The germline gives CDR1 SGHVS, CDR2 FQNEAQ. Trimming cost V 5 bases and J 4 bases, with 15 bases left between them. The CDR3 covers 15 residues. A note on this clonotype: Its specificity is not known.

Findings and limits, study-wide: After transplant, at about two months, alpha-beta T cells were reportedly derived from several hundred expanded graft clones. It was newly produced T cells that mostly accounted for T-cell counts and diversity one year after transplant.

The gene calls are TRBV7-8 and TRBJ1-3, with D tentatively TRBD1 (5 bases). The receptor's source is a male patient between 2 and 15 years old who had a stem cell transplant for acute lymphoblastic leukemia, so the T cells may come from the graft donor. Sequencing was performed on PBMCs, mostly from graft donor cells, taken 360 days after TCRalphabeta/CD19-depleted stem cell transplant. The CDR3 spells CASSPRGMRGNTIYF. The CDR3 DNA follows: TGTGCCAGCAGCCCTCGGGGGATGCGCGGAAACACCATATATTTT.